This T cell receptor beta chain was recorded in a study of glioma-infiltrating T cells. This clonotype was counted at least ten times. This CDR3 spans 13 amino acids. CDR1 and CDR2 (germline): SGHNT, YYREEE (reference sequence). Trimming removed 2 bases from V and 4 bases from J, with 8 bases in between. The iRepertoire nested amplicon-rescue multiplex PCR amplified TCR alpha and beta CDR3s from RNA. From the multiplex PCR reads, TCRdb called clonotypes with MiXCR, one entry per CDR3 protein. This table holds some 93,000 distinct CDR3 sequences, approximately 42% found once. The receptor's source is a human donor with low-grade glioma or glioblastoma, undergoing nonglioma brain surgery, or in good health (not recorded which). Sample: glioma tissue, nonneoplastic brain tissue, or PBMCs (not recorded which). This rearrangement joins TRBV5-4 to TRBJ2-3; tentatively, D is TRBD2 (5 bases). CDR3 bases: TGTGCCAGCAGCTTTTCACTAGCAGATACGCAGTATTTT. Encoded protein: CASSFSLADTQYF.